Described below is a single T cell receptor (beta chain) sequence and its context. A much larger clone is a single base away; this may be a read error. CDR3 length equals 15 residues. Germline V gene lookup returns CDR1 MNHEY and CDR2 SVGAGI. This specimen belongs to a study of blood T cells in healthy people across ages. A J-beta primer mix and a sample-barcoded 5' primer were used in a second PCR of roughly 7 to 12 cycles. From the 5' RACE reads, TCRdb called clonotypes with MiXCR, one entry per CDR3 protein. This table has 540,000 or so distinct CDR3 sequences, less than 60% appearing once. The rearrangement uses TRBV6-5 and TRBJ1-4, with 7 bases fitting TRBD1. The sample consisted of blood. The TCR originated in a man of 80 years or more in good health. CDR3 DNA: TGTGCCAGCAGTTACGACAGGGCCGAAAATGAAAAACCGTTTTTT. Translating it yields CASSYDRAENEKPFF.